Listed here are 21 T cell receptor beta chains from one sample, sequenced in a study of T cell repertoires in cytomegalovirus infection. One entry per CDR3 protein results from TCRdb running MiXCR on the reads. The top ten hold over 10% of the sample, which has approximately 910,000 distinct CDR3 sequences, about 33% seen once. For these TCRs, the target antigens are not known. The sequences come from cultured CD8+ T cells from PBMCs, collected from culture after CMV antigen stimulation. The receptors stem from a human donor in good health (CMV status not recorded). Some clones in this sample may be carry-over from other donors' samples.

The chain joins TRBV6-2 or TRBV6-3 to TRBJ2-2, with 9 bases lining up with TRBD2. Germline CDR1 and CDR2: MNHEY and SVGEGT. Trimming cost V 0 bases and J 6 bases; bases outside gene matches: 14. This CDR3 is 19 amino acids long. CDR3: CASSYSMRLAGISAGELFF. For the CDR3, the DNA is TGTGCCAGCAGTTACTCAATGAGGCTAGCGGGGATCTCGGCCGGGGAGCTGTTTTTT.

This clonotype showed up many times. The DNA of the CDR3 is TGTGCCAGCAGAGCCGGGACCGGAGGCGGGGAGCTGTTTTTT. Translation gives CASRAGTGGGELFF. The chain uses TRBV12-3 or TRBV12-4 and TRBJ2-2; either TRBD1 or TRBD2 may supply D (5 bases each). The CDR3 contains 14 residues. Trimming left V 6 bases short and J 7 bases short, with 15 bases between.

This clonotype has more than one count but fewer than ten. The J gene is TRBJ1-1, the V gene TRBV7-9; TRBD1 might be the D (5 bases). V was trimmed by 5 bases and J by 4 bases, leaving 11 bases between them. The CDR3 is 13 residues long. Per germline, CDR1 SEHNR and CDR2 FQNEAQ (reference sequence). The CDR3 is CASSLTVTTEAFF. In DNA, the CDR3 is TGTGCCAGCAGCCTGACAGTTACCACTGAAGCTTTCTTT.

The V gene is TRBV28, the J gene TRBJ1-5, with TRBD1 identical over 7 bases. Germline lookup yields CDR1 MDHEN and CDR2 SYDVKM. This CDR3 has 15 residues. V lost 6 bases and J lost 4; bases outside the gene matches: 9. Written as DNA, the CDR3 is TGTGCCAGCAGCCAGACAGGGTCCTGGAATCAGCCCCAGCATTTT. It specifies CASSQTGSWNQPQHF.

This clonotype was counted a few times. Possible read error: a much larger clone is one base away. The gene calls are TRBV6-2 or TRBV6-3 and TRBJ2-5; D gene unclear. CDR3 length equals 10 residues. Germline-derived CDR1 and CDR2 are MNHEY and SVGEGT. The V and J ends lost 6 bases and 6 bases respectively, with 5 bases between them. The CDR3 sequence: CASRGKTQYF. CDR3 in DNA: TGTGCCAGCAGGGGGAAGACCCAGTACTTC.

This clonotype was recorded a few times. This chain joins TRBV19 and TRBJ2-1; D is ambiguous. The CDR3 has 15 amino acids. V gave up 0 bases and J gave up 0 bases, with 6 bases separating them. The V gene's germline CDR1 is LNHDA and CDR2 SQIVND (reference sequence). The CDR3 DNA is TGTGCCAGTAGTATAGACCCGAGCTCCTACAATGAGCAGTTCTTC. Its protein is CASSIDPSSYNEQFF.

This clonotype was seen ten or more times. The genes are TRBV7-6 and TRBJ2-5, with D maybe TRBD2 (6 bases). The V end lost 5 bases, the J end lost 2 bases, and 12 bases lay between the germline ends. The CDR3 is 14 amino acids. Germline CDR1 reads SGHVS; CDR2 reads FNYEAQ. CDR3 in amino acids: CASSGEVRQETQYF. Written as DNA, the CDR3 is TGTGCCAGCAGCGGGGAGGTCCGACAAGAGACCCAGTACTTC.

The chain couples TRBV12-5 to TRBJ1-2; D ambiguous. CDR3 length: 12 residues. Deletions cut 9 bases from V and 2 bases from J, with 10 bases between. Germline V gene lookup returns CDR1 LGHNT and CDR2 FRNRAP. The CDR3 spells CASEGLNYGYTF. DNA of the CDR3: TGTGCTAGCGAAGGCCTAAACTATGGCTACACCTTC.

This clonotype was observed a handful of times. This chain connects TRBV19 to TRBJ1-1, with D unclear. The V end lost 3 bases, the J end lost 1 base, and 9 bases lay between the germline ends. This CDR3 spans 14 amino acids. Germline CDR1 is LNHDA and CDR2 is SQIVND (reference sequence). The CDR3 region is CASSMGYTNTEAFF. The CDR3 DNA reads TGTGCCAGTAGTATGGGGTACACGAACACTGAAGCTTTCTTT.

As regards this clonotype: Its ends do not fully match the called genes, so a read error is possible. The CDR3 coding sequence is TGTGCCCGCAGTCCTGGGACGGTCTCAAATCAGCCCCAGCATTTT. This codes for CARSPGTVSNQPQHF. The genes are TRBV27 and TRBJ1-5; D is perhaps TRBD1 (5 bases). The CDR3 extends over 15 amino acids. The germline CDR1 and CDR2 sequences are MNHEY and SMNVEV (reference sequence).

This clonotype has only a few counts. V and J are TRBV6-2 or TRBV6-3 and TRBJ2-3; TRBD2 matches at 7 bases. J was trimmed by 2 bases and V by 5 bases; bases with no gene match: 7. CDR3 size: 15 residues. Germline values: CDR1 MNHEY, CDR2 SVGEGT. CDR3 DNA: TGTGCCAGCAGTCTCAGCGGGGCCTTCACAGATACGCAGTATTTT. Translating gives CASSLSGAFTDTQYF.

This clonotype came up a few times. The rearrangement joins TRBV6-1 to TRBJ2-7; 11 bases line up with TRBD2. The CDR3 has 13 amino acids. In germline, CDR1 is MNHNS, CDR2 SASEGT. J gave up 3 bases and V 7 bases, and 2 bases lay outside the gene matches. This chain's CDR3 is CASKTSGSYEQYF. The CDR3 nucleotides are TGTGCCAGCAAAACTAGCGGGAGCTACGAGCAGTACTTC.

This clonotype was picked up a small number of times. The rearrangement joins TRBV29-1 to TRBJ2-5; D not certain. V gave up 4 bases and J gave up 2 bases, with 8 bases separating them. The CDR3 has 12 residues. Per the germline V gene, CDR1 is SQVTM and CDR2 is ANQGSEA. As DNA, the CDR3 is TGCAGCGTTGGTCTTTTACAAGAGACCCAGTACTTC. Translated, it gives CSVGLLQETQYF.

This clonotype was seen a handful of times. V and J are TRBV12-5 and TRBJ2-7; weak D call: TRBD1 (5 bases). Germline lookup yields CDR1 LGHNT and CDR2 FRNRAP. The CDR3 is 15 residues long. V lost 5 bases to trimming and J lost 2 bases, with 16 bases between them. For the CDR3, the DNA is TGTGCTAGTGGTCCTGACAGTTCGAGGACCTACGAGCAGTACTTC. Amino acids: CASGPDSSRTYEQYF.

CDR3 DNA sequence: TGTGCCAGCAGTGAGGTCAGGGGGAGGGGGGTACAAGAGACCCAGTACTTC. Protein sequence: CASSEVRGRGVQETQYF. V is TRBV6-1 and J is TRBJ2-5; either TRBD1 or TRBD2 may supply D (7 bases each). The ends were cut back, 3 bases at V and 2 bases at J, with 19 bases in the middle. This CDR3 is 17 amino acids long. Germline CDR1 and CDR2: MNHNS and SASEGT.

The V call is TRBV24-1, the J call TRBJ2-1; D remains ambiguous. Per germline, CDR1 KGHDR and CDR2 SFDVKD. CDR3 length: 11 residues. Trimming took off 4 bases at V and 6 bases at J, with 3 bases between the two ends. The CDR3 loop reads CATSDFNEQFF. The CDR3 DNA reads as TGTGCCACCAGTGACTTCAATGAGCAGTTCTTC.

The CDR3 DNA sequence: TGTGCCAGCAGCTTATGGCAGGACTACGAGCAGTACTTC. Translated, it gives CASSLWQDYEQYF. The chain joins TRBV11-2 to TRBJ2-7; no reliable D call. The CDR3 runs 13 residues. The germline gives CDR1 SGHAT, CDR2 FQNNGV. Trimming took off 2 bases at V and 3 bases at J, with 8 bases between the two ends.

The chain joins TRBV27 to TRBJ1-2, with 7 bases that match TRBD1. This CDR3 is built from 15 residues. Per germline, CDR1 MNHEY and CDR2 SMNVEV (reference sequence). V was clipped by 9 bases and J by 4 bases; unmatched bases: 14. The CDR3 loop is CASRGTGAASYGYTF. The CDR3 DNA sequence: TGTGCCAGTAGGGGTACAGGGGCGGCTAGCTATGGCTACACCTTC.

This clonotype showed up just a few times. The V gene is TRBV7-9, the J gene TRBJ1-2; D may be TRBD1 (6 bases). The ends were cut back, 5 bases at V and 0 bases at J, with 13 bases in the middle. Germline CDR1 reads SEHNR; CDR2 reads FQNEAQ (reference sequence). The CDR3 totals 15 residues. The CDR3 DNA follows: TGTGCCAGCAGCGGTACAGGGAGAGCTAACTATGGCTACACCTTC. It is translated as CASSGTGRANYGYTF.

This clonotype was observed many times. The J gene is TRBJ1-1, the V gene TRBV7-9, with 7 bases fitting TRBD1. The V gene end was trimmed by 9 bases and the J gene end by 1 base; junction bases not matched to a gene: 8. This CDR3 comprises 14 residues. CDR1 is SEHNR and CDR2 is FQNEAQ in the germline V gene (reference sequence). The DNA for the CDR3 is TGTGCCAGTACAGGGGCGGAAAAGAACACTGAAGCTTTCTTT. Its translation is CASTGAEKNTEAFF.

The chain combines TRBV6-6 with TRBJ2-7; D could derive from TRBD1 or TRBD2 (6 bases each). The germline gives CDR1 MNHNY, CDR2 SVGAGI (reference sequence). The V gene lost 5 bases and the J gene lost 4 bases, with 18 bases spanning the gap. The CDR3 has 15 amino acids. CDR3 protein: CASSPDIGGGYEQYF. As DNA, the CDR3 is TGTGCCAGCAGTCCCGACATCGGAGGGGGATACGAGCAGTACTTC.